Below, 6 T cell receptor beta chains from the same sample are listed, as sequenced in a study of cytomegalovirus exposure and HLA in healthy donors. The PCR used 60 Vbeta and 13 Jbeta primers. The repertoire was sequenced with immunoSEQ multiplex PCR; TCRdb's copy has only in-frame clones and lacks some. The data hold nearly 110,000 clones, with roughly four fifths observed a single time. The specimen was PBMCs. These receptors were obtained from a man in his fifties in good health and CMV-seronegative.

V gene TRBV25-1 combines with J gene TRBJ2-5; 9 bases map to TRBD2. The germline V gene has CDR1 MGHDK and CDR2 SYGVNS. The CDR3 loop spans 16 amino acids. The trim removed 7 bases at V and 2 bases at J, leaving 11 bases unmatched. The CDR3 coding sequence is TGTGCCAGCACCCCCGGGGCTAGCGGGGCTCAAGAGACCCAGTACTTC. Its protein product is CASTPGASGAQETQYF.

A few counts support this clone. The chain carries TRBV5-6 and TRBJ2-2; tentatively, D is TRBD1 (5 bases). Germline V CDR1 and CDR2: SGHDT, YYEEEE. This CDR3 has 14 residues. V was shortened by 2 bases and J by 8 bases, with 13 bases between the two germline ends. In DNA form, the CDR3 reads TGTGCCAGCAGCTTCGTGTCGCCAGGGGGGGAGCTGTTTTTT. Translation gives CASSFVSPGGELFF.

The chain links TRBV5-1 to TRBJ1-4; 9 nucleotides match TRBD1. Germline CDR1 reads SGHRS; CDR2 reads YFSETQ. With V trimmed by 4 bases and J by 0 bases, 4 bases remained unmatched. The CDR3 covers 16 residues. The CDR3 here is CASSTGTGTTNEKLFF. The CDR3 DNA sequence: TGCGCCAGCAGCACCGGGACAGGGACAACTAATGAAAAACTGTTTTTT.

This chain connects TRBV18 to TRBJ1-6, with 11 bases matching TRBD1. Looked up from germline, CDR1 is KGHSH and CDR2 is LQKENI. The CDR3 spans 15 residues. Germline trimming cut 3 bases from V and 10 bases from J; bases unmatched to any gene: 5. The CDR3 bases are TGTGCCAGCTCACCCGAGGACAGGGGGCGATCACCCCTCCACTTT. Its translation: CASSPEDRGRSPLHF.

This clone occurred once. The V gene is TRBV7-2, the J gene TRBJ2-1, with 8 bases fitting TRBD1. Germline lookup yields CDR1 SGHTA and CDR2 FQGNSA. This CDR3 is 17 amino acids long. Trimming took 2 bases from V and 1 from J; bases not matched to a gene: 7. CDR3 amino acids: CASSLSPDRGSYNEQFF. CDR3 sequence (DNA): TGTGCCAGCAGCTTAAGCCCCGACAGGGGTTCCTACAATGAGCAGTTCTTC.

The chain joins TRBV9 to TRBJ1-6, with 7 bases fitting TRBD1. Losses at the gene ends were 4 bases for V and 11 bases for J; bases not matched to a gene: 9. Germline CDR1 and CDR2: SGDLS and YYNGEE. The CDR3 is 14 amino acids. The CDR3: CASSPRQGSTPLHF. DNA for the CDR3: TGTGCCAGCAGCCCAAGACAGGGATCTACACCCCTCCACTTT.